This T cell receptor beta chain was obtained from a study of Ad26.COV2.S vaccination and SARS-CoV-2 variants. Across the study: A COV1001 Ad26.COV2.S trial-arm participant provided the sample. Donor got 5x10^10 or 1x10^11 viral particles of Ad26.COV2.S.

Treatment denoted: approximately 18 received Ad26.COV2.S at low or high dose, single or two shots; several received placebo; per-sample allocation not given. Day 63 after the first injection of vaccine or placebo was the sampling time. Donation was by an adult aged 18-55 years who was in Boston. Findings of the study overall: Post-vaccination spike-specific CD8+ and CD4+ T cell responses reportedly had substantial breadth.

This clone was observed a few times. What it binds is unknown. Sequencing was performed with immunoSEQ multiplex PCR; in TCRdb, only in-frame clones are kept and a portion is missing. The top ten clones hold roughly 10% of a sample with around 300,000 clones, approximately 86% of them seen once. This material consisted of peripheral blood, taken in a trial of Ad26.COV2.S vaccine versus placebo. The receptor was isolated from a person between 18 and 65 years old who received the Ad26.COV2.S COVID-19 vaccine or a placebo.

CDR3 protein: CASSLIGTLNYGYTF. CDR3 in DNA: TGTGCCAGCAGCTTAATTGGTACTCTTAACTATGGCTACACCTTC. The chain has TRBV7-9 and TRBJ1-2; no clear D gene. The CDR3 has 15 residues. Trimming pared 2 bases from V and 1 base from J, leaving 11 bases between. CDR1 SEHNR and CDR2 FQNEAQ come from the germline V gene (reference sequence).